This T cell receptor (beta chain) derives from a study of sequential checkpoint blockade in melanoma. Study background: Patients were randomized 1:1 to nivolumab-then-ipilimumab or ipilimumab-then-nivolumab first-line. After both sequences, patients received maintenance nivolumab.

This table comes from immunoSEQ multiplex PCR, and its TCRdb copy is limited to in-frame clones, with some not included. Of some 20,000 clones detected, around four fifths appear once; the ten largest clones hold 36%. This sample's treatment: randomized to nivolumab then ipilimumab (arm A) or the reverse (arm B). Sorted cells were live CD3+CD8+, lacking CD19 and CD56, from PBMCs. This CDR3 has 15 residues. From germline, CDR1 is LNHDA and CDR2 SQIVND (reference sequence). The V gene end was trimmed by 5 bases and the J gene end by 3 bases; junction bases not matched to a gene: 6. This chain uses TRBV19 with TRBJ2-7; 11 bases are a match to TRBD2. The sequence derives from a human donor with melanoma. Sample: CD8+ T cells sorted from blood (inferred from file names), taken from a patient given nivolumab and ipilimumab in sequence. Here the CDR3 reads CASSPTGLAVYEQYF. CDR3 DNA: TGTGCCAGTAGTCCTACGGGACTAGCGGTCTACGAGCAGTACTTC.